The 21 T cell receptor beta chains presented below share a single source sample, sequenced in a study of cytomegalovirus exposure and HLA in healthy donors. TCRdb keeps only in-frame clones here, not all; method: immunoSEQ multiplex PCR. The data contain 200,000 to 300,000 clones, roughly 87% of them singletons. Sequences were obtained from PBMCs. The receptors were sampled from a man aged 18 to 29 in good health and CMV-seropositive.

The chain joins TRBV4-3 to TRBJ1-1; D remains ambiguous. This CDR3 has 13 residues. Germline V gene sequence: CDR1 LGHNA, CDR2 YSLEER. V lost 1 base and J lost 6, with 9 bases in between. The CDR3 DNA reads TGCGCCAGCAGCCAAGGATACCTCGCTGAAGCTTTCTTT. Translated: CASSQGYLAEAFF.

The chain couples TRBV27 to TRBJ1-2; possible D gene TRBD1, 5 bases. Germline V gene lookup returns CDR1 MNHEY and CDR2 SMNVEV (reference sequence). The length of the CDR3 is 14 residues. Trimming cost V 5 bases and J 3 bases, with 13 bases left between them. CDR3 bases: TGTGCCAGCAGTGATCGACTCAGGGACTATGGCTACACCTTC. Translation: CASSDRLRDYGYTF.

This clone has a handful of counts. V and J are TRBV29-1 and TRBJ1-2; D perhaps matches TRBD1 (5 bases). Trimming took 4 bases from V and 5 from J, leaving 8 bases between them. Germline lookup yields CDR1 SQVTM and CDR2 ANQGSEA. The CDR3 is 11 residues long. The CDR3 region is CSVVGAYGYTF. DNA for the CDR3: TGCAGCGTTGTAGGGGCGTATGGCTACACCTTC.

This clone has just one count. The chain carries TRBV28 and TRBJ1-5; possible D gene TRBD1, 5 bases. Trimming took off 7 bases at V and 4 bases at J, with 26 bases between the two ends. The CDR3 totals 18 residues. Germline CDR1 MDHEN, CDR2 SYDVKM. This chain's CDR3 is CASKSRTRLGWVNQPQHF. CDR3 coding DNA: TGTGCCAGCAAATCTAGGACACGCCTCGGCTGGGTTAATCAGCCCCAGCATTTT.

The CDR3 spells CASSPKRAGDMSEQFF. DNA for the CDR3: TGTGCCAGCAGCCCGAAAAGGGCAGGGGACATGTCTGAGCAGTTCTTC. The rearrangement links TRBV5-6 to TRBJ2-1; tentatively, D is TRBD1 (6 bases). This CDR3 is 16 amino acids long. Germline V CDR1 and CDR2: SGHDT, YYEEEE. V dropped 4 bases and J dropped 9 bases, with 23 bases sitting between them.

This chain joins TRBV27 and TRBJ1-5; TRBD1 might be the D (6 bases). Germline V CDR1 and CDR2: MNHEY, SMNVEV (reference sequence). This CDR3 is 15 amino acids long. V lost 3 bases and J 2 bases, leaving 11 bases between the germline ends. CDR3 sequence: CASSLRGLGNQPQHF. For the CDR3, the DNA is TGTGCCAGCAGTTTGAGGGGGTTAGGCAATCAGCCCCAGCATTTT.

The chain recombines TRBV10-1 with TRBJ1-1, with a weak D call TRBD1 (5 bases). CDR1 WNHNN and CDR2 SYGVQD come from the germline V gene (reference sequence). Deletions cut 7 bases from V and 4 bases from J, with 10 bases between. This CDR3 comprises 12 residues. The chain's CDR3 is CASNPDSTEAFF. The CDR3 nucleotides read TGCGCCAGCAACCCCGACAGCACTGAAGCTTTCTTT.

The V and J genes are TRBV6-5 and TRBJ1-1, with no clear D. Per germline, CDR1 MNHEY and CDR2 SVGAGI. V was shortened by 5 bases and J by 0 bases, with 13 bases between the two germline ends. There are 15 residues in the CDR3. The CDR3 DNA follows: TGTGCCAGCAGTCCCCATAAGGGCCTGAACACTGAAGCTTTCTTT. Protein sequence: CASSPHKGLNTEAFF.

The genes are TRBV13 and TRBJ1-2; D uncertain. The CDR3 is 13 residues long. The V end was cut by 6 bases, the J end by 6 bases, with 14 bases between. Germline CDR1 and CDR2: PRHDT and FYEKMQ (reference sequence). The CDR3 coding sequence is TGTGCCAGCAGTCCTCCCGGGGTCGATGGCTACACCTTC. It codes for CASSPPGVDGYTF.

The CDR3 sequence is CAISGLRQGPKTGELFF. Here the CDR3 DNA reads TGTGCCATCAGCGGACTGAGACAGGGTCCTAAGACCGGGGAGCTGTTTTTT. The chain links TRBV10-3 to TRBJ2-2, with 7 bases that match TRBD1. The CDR3 consists of 17 residues. Germline V CDR1 and CDR2: ENHRY, SYGVKD. The junction had 15 bases not matched to a gene; V was cut back by 6 bases and J by 5 bases.

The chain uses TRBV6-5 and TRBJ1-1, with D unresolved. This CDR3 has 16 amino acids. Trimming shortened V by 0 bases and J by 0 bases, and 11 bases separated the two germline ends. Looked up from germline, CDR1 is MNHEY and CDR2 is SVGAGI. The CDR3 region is CASSYSPTVLNTEAFF. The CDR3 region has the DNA TGTGCCAGCAGTTACTCTCCCACAGTCCTGAACACTGAAGCTTTCTTT.

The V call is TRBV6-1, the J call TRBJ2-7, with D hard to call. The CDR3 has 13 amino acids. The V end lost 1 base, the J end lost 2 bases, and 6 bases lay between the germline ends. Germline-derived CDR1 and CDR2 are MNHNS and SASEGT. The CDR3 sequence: CASSEGFAYEQYF. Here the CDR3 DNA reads TGTGCCAGCAGTGAAGGTTTTGCCTACGAGCAGTACTTC.

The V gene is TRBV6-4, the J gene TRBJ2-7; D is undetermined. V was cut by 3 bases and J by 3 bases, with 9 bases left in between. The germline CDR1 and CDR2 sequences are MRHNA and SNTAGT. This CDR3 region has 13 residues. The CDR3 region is CASSDGPNYEQYF. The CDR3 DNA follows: TGTGCCAGCAGTGATGGGCCAAACTACGAGCAGTACTTC.

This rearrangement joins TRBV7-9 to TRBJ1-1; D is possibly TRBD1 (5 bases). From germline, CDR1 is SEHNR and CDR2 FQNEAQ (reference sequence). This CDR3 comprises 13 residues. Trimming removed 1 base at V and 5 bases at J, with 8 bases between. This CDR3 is CASSLGQRTEAFF. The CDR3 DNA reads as TGTGCCAGCAGCTTAGGACAGAGGACTGAAGCTTTCTTT.

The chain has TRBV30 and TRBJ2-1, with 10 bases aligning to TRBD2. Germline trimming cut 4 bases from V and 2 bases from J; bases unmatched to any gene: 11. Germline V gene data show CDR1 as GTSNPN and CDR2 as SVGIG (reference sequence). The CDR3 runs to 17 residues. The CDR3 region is CAWTTPGLASTYNEQFF. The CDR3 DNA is TGTGCCTGGACCACCCCGGGACTAGCGAGTACCTACAATGAGCAGTTCTTC.

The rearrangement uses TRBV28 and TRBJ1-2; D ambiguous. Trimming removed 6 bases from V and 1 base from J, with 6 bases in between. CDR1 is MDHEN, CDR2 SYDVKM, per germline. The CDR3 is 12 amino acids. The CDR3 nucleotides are TGTGCCAGCAGAAGTTTTAACTATGGCTACACCTTC. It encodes CASRSFNYGYTF.

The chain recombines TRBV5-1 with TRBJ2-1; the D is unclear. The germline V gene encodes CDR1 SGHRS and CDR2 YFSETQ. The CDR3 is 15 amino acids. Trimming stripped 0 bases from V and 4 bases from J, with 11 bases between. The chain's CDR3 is CASSLGSTRYNEQFF. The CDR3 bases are TGCGCCAGCAGCTTGGGAAGCACCCGATACAATGAGCAGTTCTTC. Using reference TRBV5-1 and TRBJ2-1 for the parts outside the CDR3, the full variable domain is KAGVTQTPRYLIKTRGQQVTLSCSPISGHRSVSWYQQTPGQGLQFLFEYFSETQRNKGNFPGRFSGRQFSNSRSEMNVSTLELGDSALYLCASSLGSTRYNEQFFGPGTRLTVL.

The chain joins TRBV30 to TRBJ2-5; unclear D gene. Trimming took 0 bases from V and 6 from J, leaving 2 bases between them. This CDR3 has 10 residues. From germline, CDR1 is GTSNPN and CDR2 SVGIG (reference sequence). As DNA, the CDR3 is TGTGCCTGGAGTGTTAAGACCCAGTACTTC. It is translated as CAWSVKTQYF.

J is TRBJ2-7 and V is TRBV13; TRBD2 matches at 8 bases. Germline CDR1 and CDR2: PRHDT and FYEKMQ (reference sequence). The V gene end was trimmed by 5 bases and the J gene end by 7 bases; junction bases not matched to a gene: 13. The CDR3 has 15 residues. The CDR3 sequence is CASSPGTSSPQEQYF. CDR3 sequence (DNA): TGTGCCAGCAGCCCCGGGACTAGTAGTCCGCAGGAGCAGTACTTC.

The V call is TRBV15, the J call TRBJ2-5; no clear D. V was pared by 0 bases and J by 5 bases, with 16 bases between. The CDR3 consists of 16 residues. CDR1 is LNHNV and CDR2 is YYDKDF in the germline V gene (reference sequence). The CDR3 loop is CATSRDALNRVETQYF. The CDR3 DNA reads TGTGCCACCAGCAGAGATGCGCTGAATCGAGTCGAGACCCAGTACTTC.

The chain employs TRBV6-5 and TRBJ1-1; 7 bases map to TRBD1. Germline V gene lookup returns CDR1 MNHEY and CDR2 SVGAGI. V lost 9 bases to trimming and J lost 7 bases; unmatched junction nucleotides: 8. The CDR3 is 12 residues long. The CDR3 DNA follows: TGTGCCAGTTCGGGCCGACAGGGTGAAGCTTTCTTT. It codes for CASSGRQGEAFF.